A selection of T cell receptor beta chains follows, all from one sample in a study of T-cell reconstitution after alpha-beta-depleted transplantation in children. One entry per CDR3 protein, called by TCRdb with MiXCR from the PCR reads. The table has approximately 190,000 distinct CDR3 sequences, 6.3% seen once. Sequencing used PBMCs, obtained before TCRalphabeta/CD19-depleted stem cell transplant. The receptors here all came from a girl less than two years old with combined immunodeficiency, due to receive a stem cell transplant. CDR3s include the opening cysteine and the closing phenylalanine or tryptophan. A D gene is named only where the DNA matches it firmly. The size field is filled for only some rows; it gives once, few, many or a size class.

TGCAGCGTTGGAGGACTAGCGGGAGCCTTGAACACCGGGGAGCTGTTTTTT CSVGGLAGALNTGELFF TRBJ2-2 TRBD2 TRBV29-1 many
TGCAGCGTGAAAGGGACTAGCGGGAGTTTCTACGAGCAGTACTTC CSVKGTSGSFYEQYF TRBJ2-7 TRBD2 TRBV29-1 many
TGTGCCAGCAGCTCCCTTGGCGGGGCCACCTACGAGCAGTACTTC CASSSLGGATYEQYF TRBJ2-7 NA TRBV7-3 NA
TGCAGCGTTGACCTGCCAGCCGGGGAGCTGTTTTTT CSVDLPAGELFF TRBJ2-2 NA TRBV29-1 many
TGTGCCAGCAGTGAATCATTAGCGGGGCCCTACGAGCAGTACTTC CASSESLAGPYEQYF TRBJ2-7 TRBD2 TRBV2 NA
TGCAGCGTTAACAACCCCGGGGGCGGATCCTACAATGAGCAGTTCTTC CSVNNPGGGSYNEQFF TRBJ2-1 NA TRBV29-1 few
TGTGCCAGCAGCTTGGCCCCCCGACGGGTCTATGGCTACACCTTC CASSLAPRRVYGYTF TRBJ1-2 NA TRBV5-6 NA
TGTGCCAGCAGCGCTATACCCCAAGAGACCCAGTACTTC CASSAIPQETQYF TRBJ2-5 NA TRBV9 many
TGTGCCAGTTCCACCTTGTCGGGAGTGTACAATGAGCAGTTCTTC CASSTLSGVYNEQFF TRBJ2-1 NA TRBV19 few
TGTGCCAGCAGCTTGCGGACTAGCCCGGGGCCGCGAGAGACCCAGTACTTC CASSLRTSPGPRETQYF TRBJ2-5 TRBD2 TRBV11-3 NA
TGTGCCAGCAGCGACGGGGGGCTAAACTATGGCTACACCTTC CASSDGGLNYGYTF TRBJ1-2 NA TRBV28 many
TGTGCCAGCAGCTTACCCTCTAGCGGGGGTACAGATACGCAGTATTTT CASSLPSSGGTDTQYF TRBJ2-3 TRBD2 TRBV7-2 many
TGTGCCAGCAGCTTAGAGCCGTACAGGGGGGATACGCAGTATTTT CASSLEPYRGDTQYF TRBJ2-3 TRBD1 TRBV7-2 many
TGTGCTAGTGGTTTGCCCCCGACAGGATGTTGGAAGACCCAGTACTTC CASGLPPTGCWKTQYF TRBJ2-5 NA TRBV12-5 many